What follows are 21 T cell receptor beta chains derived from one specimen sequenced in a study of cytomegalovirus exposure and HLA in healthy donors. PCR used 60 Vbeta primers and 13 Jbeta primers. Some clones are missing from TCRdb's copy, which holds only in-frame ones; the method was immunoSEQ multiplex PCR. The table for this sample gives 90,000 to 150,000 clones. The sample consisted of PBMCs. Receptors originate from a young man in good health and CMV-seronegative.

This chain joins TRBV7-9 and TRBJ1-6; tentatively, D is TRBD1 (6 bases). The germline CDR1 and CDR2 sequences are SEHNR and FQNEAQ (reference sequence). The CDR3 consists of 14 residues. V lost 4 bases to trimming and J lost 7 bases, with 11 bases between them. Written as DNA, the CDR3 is TGTGCCAGCAGCTACCTAACAGGGAATTCACCCCTCCACTTT. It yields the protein CASSYLTGNSPLHF.

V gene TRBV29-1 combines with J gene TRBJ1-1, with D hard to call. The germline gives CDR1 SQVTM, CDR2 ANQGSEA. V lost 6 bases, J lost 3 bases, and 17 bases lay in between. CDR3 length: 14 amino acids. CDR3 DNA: TGCAGCGTCGGAAGACTCTTAGGAGACACTGAAGCTTTCTTT. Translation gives CSVGRLLGDTEAFF.

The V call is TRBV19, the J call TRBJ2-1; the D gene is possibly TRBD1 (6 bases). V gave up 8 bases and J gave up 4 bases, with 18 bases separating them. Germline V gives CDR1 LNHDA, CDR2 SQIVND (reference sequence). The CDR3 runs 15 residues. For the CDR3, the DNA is TGTGCCAGTCGGACAGCTAAAACCCCATACAATGAGCAGTTCTTC. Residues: CASRTAKTPYNEQFF.

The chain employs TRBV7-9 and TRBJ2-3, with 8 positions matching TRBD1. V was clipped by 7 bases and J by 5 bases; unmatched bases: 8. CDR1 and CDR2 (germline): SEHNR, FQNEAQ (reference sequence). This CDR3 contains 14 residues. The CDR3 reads CASTPQQGGDTQYF. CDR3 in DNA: TGTGCCAGCACCCCCCAACAGGGGGGAGATACGCAGTATTTT.

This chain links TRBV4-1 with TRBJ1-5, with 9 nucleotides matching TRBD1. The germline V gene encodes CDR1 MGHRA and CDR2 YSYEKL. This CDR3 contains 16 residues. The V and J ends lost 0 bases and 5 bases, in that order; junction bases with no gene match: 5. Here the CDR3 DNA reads TGCGCCAGCAGCCAAGAACGGGACAGGGTTTATCAGCCCCAGCATTTT. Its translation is CASSQERDRVYQPQHF.

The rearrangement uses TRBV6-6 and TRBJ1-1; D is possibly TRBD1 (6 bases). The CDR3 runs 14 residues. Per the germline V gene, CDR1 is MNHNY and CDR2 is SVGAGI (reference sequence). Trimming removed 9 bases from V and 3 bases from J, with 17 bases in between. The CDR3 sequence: CASKPQGPDTEAFF. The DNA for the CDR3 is TGTGCCAGTAAACCCCAGGGGCCCGACACTGAAGCTTTCTTT.

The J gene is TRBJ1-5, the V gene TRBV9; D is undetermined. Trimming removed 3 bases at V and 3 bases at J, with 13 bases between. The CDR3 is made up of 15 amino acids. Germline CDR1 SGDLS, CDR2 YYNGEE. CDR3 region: CASSGRGGFNQPQHF. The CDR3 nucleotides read TGTGCCAGCAGCGGCCGCGGTGGGTTCAATCAGCCCCAGCATTTT. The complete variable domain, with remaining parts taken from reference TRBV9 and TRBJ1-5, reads DSGVTQTPKHLITATGQRVTLRCSPRSGDLSVYWYQQSLDQGLQFLIQYYNGEERAKGNILERFSAQQFPDLHSELNLSSLELGDSALYFCASSGRGGFNQPQHFGDGTRLSIL.

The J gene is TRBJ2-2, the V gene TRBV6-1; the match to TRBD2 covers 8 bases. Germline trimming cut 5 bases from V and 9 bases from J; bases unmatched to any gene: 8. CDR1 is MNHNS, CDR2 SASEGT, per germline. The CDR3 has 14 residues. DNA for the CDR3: TGTGCCAGCAGTTTCCCCGGGGGGGTCAGGGAGCTGTTTTTT. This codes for CASSFPGGVRELFF.

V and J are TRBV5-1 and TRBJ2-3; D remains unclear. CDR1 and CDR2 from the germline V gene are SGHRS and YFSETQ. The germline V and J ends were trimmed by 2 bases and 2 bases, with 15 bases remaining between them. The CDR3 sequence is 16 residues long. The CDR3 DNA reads TGCGCCAGCAGCTTTGGCCTCTTCGGAGCCACAGATACGCAGTATTTT. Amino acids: CASSFGLFGATDTQYF.

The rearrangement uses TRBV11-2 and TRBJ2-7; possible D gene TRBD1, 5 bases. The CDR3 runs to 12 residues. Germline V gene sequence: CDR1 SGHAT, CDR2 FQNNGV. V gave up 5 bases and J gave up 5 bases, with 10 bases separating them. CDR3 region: CASSPRRDEQYF. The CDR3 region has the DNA TGTGCCAGCAGCCCCCGCAGGGACGAGCAGTACTTC.

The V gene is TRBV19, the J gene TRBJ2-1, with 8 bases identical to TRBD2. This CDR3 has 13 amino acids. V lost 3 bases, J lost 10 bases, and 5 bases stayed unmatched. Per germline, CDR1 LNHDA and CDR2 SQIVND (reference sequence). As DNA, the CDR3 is TGTGCCAGTAGTATCGGACTAGCACGGGAGCAGTTCTTC. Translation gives CASSIGLAREQFF.

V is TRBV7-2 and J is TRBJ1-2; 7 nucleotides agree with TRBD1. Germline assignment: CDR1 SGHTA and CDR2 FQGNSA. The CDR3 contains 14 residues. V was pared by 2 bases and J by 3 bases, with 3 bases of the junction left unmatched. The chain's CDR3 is CASSLSGTDYGYTF. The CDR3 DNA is TGTGCCAGCAGCTTATCCGGGACAGACTATGGCTACACCTTC.

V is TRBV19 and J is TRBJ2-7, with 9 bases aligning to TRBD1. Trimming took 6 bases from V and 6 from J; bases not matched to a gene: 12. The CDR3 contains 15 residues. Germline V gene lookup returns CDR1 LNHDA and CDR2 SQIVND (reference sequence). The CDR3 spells CASSGPGQGFPEQYF. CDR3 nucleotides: TGTGCCAGTAGCGGCCCGGGACAGGGATTTCCCGAGCAGTACTTC.

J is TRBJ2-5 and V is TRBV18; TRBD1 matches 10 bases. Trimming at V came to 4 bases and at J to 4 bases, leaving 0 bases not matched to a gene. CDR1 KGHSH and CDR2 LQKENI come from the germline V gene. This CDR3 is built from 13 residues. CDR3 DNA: TGTGCCAGCTCACGGGACAGGGGAGAGACCCAGTACTTC. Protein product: CASSRDRGETQYF.

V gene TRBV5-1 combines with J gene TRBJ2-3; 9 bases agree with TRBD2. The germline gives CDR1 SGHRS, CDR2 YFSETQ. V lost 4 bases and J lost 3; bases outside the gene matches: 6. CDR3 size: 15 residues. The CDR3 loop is CASSADSGRTDTQYF. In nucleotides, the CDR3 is TGCGCCAGCAGCGCGGATAGCGGGAGAACAGATACGCAGTATTTT. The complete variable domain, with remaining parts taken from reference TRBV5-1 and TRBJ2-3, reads KAGVTQTPRYLIKTRGQQVTLSCSPISGHRSVSWYQQTPGQGLQFLFEYFSETQRNKGNFPGRFSGRQFSNSRSEMNVSTLELGDSALYLCASSADSGRTDTQYFGPGTRLTVL.

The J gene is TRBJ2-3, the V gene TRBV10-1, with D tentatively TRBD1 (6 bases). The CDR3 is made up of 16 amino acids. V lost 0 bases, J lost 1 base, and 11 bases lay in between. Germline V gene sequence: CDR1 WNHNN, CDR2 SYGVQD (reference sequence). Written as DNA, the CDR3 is TGCGCCAGCAGTGAGTCGTCAGGGGTAGGCACAGATACGCAGTATTTT. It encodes CASSESSGVGTDTQYF.

The CDR3 region is CASSYGRDNYGYTF. The CDR3 DNA reads as TGTGCCAGCAGTTACGGCAGGGATAACTATGGCTACACCTTC. The rearrangement uses TRBV6-5 and TRBJ1-2; maybe TRBD1 (5 bases). V was trimmed by 2 bases and J by 1 base, leaving 8 bases between them. The length of the CDR3 is 14 residues. CDR1 and CDR2 from the germline V gene are MNHEY and SVGAGI.

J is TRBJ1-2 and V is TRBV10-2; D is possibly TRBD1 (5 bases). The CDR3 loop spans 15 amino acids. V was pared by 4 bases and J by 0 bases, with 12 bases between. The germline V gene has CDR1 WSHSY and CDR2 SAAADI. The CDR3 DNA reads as TGCGCCAGCAGTGGGACATCTCCTTCTAACTATGGCTACACCTTC. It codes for CASSGTSPSNYGYTF.

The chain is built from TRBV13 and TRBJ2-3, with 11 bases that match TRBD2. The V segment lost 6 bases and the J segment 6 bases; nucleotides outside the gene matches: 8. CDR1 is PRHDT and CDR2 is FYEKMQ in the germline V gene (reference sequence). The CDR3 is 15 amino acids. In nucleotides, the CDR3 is TGTGCCAGCAGAATAGCGGGGGGGCCGACGGATACGCAGTATTTT. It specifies CASRIAGGPTDTQYF.

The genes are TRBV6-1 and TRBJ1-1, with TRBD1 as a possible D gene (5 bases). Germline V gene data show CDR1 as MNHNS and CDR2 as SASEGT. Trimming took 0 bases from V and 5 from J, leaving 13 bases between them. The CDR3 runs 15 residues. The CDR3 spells CASSEAQGSRTEAFF. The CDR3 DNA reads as TGTGCCAGCAGTGAAGCGCAGGGCAGTCGAACTGAAGCTTTCTTT.

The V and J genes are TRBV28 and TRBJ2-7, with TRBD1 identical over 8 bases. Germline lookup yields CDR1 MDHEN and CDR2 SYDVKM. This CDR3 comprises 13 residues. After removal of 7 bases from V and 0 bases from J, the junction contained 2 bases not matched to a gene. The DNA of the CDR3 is TGTGCCAGCATAGGGACAGGCTCCTACGAGCAGTACTTC. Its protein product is CASIGTGSYEQYF. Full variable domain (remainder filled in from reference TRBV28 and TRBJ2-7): DVKVTQSSRYLVKRTGEKVFLECVQDMDHENMFWYRQDPGLGLRLIYFSYDVKMKEKGDIPEGYSVSREKKERFSLILESASTNQTSMYLCASIGTGSYEQYFGPGTRLTVT.